Listed here are 22 T cell receptor beta chains from one sample, sequenced in a study of Ad26.COV2.S vaccination and SARS-CoV-2 variants. Treatment described: 15 to 20 received Ad26.COV2.S at low or high dose, single or two shots; about 5 received placebo; per-sample allocation not given. Sampling happened 63 days after the first vaccine or placebo injection. Assay used: immunoSEQ multiplex PCR; TCRdb lists only in-frame clones, some missing. The sample consists of roughly 500,000 clones, around nine tenths of them appearing once. The specimen comprised peripheral blood, sampled in a trial of Ad26.COV2.S vaccine versus placebo. The receptor set was obtained from a person between 18 and 65 years old who received the Ad26.COV2.S COVID-19 vaccine or a placebo.

The genes are TRBV28 and TRBJ2-2; no firm D call. V was cut by 6 bases and J by 5 bases, with 7 bases left in between. Germline CDR1 and CDR2: MDHEN and SYDVKM. This CDR3 is 12 amino acids long. CDR3 DNA: TGTGCCAGCAGCATTTCGACCGGGGAGCTGTTTTTT. Protein: CASSISTGELFF.

A note on this clone: A read error may account for a junction end that differs from germline. The V gene is TRBV6-1, the J gene TRBJ2-7; TRBD1 or TRBD2 may be the D gene (5 bases each). Germline V gene data show CDR1 as MNHNS and CDR2 as SASEGT. The CDR3 has 13 amino acids. CDR3 sequence: CASSDSVWGRGHF. The CDR3, as DNA: TGTGCCAGCAGTGACAGTGTATGGGGGAGAGGACACTTC.

This rearrangement joins TRBV7-2 to TRBJ2-3, with 8 bases that match TRBD2. The CDR3 runs 17 residues. Germline V CDR1 and CDR2: SGHTA, FQGNSA. J lost 4 bases, V lost 1 base, and 10 bases had no gene match. CDR3 residues: CASSLVGGGVSSDTQYF. The DNA of the CDR3 is TGTGCCAGCAGCTTAGTCGGGGGGGGAGTGAGTTCAGATACGCAGTATTTT.

The gene calls are TRBV19 and TRBJ2-1; tentative D call: TRBD1 (5 bases). The V gene's germline CDR1 is LNHDA and CDR2 SQIVND (reference sequence). V lost 3 bases and J lost 7, with 7 bases in between. CDR3 length: 12 residues. The CDR3 sequence is CASSIGANEQFF. The CDR3 DNA is TGTGCCAGTAGTATTGGGGCAAATGAGCAGTTCTTC. The full variable domain, rest sourced from reference TRBV19 and TRBJ2-1, is DGGITQSPKYLFRKEGQNVTLSCEQNLNHDAMYWYRQDPGQGLRLIYYSQIVNDFQKGDIAEGYSVSREKKESFPLTVTSAQKNPTAFYLCASSIGANEQFFGPGTRLTVL.

This clone turned up a few times. This chain links TRBV6-5 with TRBJ1-1, with D perhaps TRBD1 (6 bases). CDR1 MNHEY and CDR2 SVGAGI come from the germline V gene. This CDR3 contains 12 residues. Trimming took 6 bases from V and 4 from J, leaving 9 bases between them. The CDR3, as DNA: TGTGCCAGCAGCACAGGGTTCACTGAAGCTTTCTTT. Amino acids: CASSTGFTEAFF.

In this sample, this clone turned up once. The chain carries TRBV29-1 and TRBJ1-2, with D uncertain. V lost 4 bases and J lost 5, with 14 bases in between. This CDR3 region has 13 residues. Germline values: CDR1 SQVTM, CDR2 ANQGSEA. This CDR3 is CSVVVSPGYGYTF. In DNA form, the CDR3 reads TGCAGCGTTGTCGTCAGCCCGGGGTATGGCTACACCTTC.

This chain joins TRBV5-8 and TRBJ2-7; D gene uncertain. The germline gives CDR1 SGHTS, CDR2 YDEGEE. The length of the CDR3 is 13 residues. The ends were cut back, 7 bases at V and 5 bases at J, with 16 bases in the middle. The CDR3 loop is CASGSWMGNEQYF. For the CDR3, the DNA is TGTGCCAGCGGCAGTTGGATGGGGAACGAGCAGTACTTC.

V is TRBV3-1 (or the pseudogene TRBV3-2) and J is TRBJ2-1, with D possibly being TRBD2 (5 bases). Deletions cut 4 bases from V and 0 bases from J, with 10 bases between. Looked up from germline, CDR1 is LGHDT and CDR2 is YNNKEL (reference sequence). The CDR3 has 15 amino acids. This CDR3 reads CASSPSAVSYNEQFF. Here the CDR3 DNA reads TGTGCCAGCAGCCCCTCAGCGGTCTCCTACAATGAGCAGTTCTTC.

The V call is TRBV30, the J call TRBJ1-3; TRBD1 is a possible D gene (6 bases). Germline V gene data show CDR1 as GTSNPN and CDR2 as SVGIG (reference sequence). V lost 3 bases, J lost 5 bases, and 17 bases lay in between. CDR3 length: 15 amino acids. This CDR3 reads CAWSLGTPFRNTIYF. In nucleotides, the CDR3 is TGTGCCTGGAGCCTAGGGACACCCTTCAGAAACACCATATATTTT.

The J gene is TRBJ2-3, the V gene TRBV11-2; the D gene is possibly TRBD1 (6 bases). This CDR3 spans 15 amino acids. Germline V CDR1 and CDR2: SGHAT, FQNNGV. V was trimmed by 1 base and J by 4 bases, leaving 12 bases between them. In nucleotides, the CDR3 is TGTGCCAGCAGCTTAGTCAGGGGTGGATCAGATACGCAGTATTTT. Amino acids: CASSLVRGGSDTQYF.

This clone was seen just once. Other DNA sequences in this sample translate to the same CDR3. The rearrangement links TRBV30 to TRBJ1-5; no clear D. Trimming removed 3 bases from V and 2 bases from J, with 8 bases in between. Germline CDR1 reads GTSNPN; CDR2 reads SVGIG (reference sequence). This CDR3 has 13 residues. CDR3 sequence (DNA): TGTGCCTGGAGCGCTGGCGGCAATCAGCCCCAGCATTTT. It translates to CAWSAGGNQPQHF.

V and J are TRBV5-5 and TRBJ2-7, with D possibly being TRBD1 or TRBD2 (6 bases each). The CDR3 is made up of 14 amino acids. Trimming removed 7 bases from V and 3 bases from J, with 17 bases in between. Germline V gene data show CDR1 as SGHKS and CDR2 as YYEKEE (reference sequence). CDR3 residues: CASGGTTILYEQYF. CDR3 bases: TGTGCCAGCGGCGGGACAACAATACTCTACGAGCAGTACTTC.

The V gene is TRBV19, the J gene TRBJ1-2, with D tentatively TRBD1 (5 bases). Trimming left V 5 bases short and J 8 bases short, with 12 bases between. In germline, CDR1 is LNHDA, CDR2 SQIVND (reference sequence). The CDR3 spans 12 residues. The CDR3 DNA sequence: TGTGCCAGTAGTTGGCAGGGCGCGGGCTACACCTTC. Its translation is CASSWQGAGYTF. The whole variable domain, filled in from reference TRBV19 and TRBJ1-2, reads DGGITQSPKYLFRKEGQNVTLSCEQNLNHDAMYWYRQDPGQGLRLIYYSQIVNDFQKGDIAEGYSVSREKKESFPLTVTSAQKNPTAFYLCASSWQGAGYTFGSGTRLTVV.

The chain uses TRBV3-1 (or the pseudogene TRBV3-2) and TRBJ2-3, with TRBD1 matching over 8 bases. Germline V lookup: CDR1 LGHDT, CDR2 YNNKEL (reference sequence). The CDR3 runs 16 residues. Trimming cost V 3 bases and J 4 bases; bases outside gene matches: 9. CDR3: CASSHPGQGPSDTQYF. The CDR3 nucleotides are TGTGCCAGCAGCCACCCCGGACAGGGTCCCTCAGATACGCAGTATTTT.

This clone was seen just once. CDR3 residues: CASSSAGDYGYTF. In DNA form, the CDR3 reads TGTGCCAGCAGTTCGGCGGGTGATTATGGCTACACCTTC. The V call is TRBV28, the J call TRBJ1-2, with D uncertain. CDR3 size: 13 residues. The germline gives CDR1 MDHEN, CDR2 SYDVKM. Trimming took off 4 bases at V and 5 bases at J, with 11 bases between the two ends.

Notes on this clone: A junction end diverges from the germline sequence, so it may reflect a read error. The chain uses TRBV30 and TRBJ2-5; 11 bases fit TRBD2. The CDR3 totals 11 residues. Germline CDR1 is GTSNPN and CDR2 is SVGIG (reference sequence). This chain's CDR3 is CGLAGRETQYF. CDR3 sequence (DNA): TGCGGACTAGCGGGCAGGGAGACCCAGTACTTC.

The gene calls are TRBV28 and TRBJ1-5; D gene ambiguous. Between the trimmed V and J ends, which lost 7 bases and 5 bases, there was a span of 12 bases. CDR3 length equals 13 residues. Germline V lookup: CDR1 MDHEN, CDR2 SYDVKM. The CDR3 sequence is CASTPTRDQPQHF. As DNA, the CDR3 is TGTGCCAGCACCCCGACACGCGATCAGCCCCAGCATTTT.

The V gene is TRBV7-3, the J gene TRBJ2-7, with a weak D call TRBD2 (7 bases). The germline V gene encodes CDR1 SGHTA and CDR2 FQGTGA. CDR3 length equals 13 residues. V gave up 5 bases and J gave up 6 bases, with 14 bases separating them. The CDR3 loop is CASSPGGGTEQYF. CDR3 DNA: TGTGCCAGCAGCCCGGGGGGCGGGACCGAGCAGTACTTC.

V gene TRBV5-8 combines with J gene TRBJ2-1; 7 nucleotides align to TRBD1. The CDR3 totals 15 residues. Germline V gives CDR1 SGHTS, CDR2 YDEGEE. Unmatched junction bases numbered 6, after V lost 3 bases and J lost 3 bases. The CDR3 nucleotides read TGTGCCAGCAGCTCAAGGGACAGCTACTACAATGAGCAGTTCTTC. It encodes CASSSRDSYYNEQFF.

This rearrangement joins TRBV15 to TRBJ2-4; either TRBD1 or TRBD2 may supply D (5 bases each). The CDR3 is made up of 14 amino acids. CDR1 and CDR2 from the germline V gene are LNHNV and YYDKDF (reference sequence). Trimming left V 8 bases short and J 0 bases short, with 11 bases between. The CDR3 nucleotides are TGTGCCACCCGGGACCCGGTAGCCAAAAACATTCAGTACTTC. Translated, it gives CATRDPVAKNIQYF.

CDR3 DNA: TGTGCCAGCTCACAAACTAGTAGGGAGCAGTTCTTC. Its protein is CASSQTSREQFF. The V call is TRBV18, the J call TRBJ2-1, with D perhaps TRBD2 (5 bases). Trimming stripped 4 bases from V and 10 bases from J, with 11 bases between. The CDR3 covers 12 residues. Germline CDR1 and CDR2: KGHSH and LQKENI.

Comment on this clone: Other DNA sequences in this sample translate to the same CDR3. The gene calls are TRBV9 and TRBJ2-1; D is unresolved. Trimming removed 0 bases at V and 6 bases at J, with 13 bases between. This CDR3 contains 15 residues. From germline, CDR1 is SGDLS and CDR2 YYNGEE. The CDR3 is CASSVVGGAVNEQFF. CDR3 bases: TGTGCCAGCAGCGTAGTCGGCGGCGCCGTCAATGAGCAGTTCTTC.